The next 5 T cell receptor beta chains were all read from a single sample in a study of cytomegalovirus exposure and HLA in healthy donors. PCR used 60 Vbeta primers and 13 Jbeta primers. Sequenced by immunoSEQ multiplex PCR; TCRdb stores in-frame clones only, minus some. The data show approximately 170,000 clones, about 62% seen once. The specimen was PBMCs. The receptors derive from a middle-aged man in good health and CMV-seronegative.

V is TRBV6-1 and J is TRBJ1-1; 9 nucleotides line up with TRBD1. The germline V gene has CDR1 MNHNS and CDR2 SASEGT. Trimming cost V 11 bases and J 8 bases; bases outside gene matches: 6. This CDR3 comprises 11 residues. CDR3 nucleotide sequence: TGTGCCGACGGGACAGGGAGGGAAGCTTTCTTT. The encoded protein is CADGTGREAFF.

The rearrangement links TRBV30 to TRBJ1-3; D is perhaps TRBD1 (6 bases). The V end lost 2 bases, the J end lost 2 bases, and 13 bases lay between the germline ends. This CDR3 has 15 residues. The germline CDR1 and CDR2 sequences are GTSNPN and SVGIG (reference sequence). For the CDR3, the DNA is TGTGCCTGGAGTCACAGGGAAAAAGCTGGAAACACCATATATTTT. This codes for CAWSHREKAGNTIYF.

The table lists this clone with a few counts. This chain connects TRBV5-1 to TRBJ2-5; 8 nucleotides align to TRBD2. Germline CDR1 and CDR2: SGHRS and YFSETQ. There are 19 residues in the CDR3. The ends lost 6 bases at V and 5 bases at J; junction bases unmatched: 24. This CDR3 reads CASTHASPTTPAGAETQYF. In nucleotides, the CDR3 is TGCGCCAGCACTCACGCCTCCCCAACTACACCAGCGGGGGCGGAGACCCAGTACTTC.

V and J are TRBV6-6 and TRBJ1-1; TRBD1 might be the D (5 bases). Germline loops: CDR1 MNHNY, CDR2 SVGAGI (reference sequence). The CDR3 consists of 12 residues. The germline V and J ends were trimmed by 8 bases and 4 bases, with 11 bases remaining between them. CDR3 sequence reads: CASRGGGTEAFF. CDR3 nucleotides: TGTGCCAGCCGTGGCGGGGGCACTGAAGCTTTCTTT.

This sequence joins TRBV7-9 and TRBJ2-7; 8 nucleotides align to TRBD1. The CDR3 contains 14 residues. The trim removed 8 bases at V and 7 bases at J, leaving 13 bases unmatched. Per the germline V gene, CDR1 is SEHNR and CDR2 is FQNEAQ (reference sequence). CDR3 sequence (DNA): TGTGCCAGCCGTGGAGACAGGGGCGCTAAGGAGCAGTACTTC. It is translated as CASRGDRGAKEQYF.